The 18 T cell receptor beta chains in this list originate from one sample, sequenced in a study of cytomegalovirus exposure and HLA in healthy donors. Primers included in the PCR were 60 Vbeta and 13 Jbeta primers. Assay used: immunoSEQ multiplex PCR; TCRdb lists only in-frame clones, some missing. In the table there are 75,000 to 100,000 clones, about 74% of which are singletons. Sequencing input: PBMCs. Source of these receptors: a male donor in good health and CMV-seronegative.

The chain carries TRBV6-6 and TRBJ2-7; the match to TRBD2 covers 13 bases. Germline V gene lookup returns CDR1 MNHNY and CDR2 SVGAGI (reference sequence). The CDR3 has 15 residues. J gave up 13 bases and V 6 bases, and 15 bases lay outside the gene matches. The DNA for the CDR3 is TGTGCCAGCAGCTTGACCCCGGGACTAGCGGGAAGGTTTTACTTC. Its translation: CASSLTPGLAGRFYF.

The chain is built from TRBV9 and TRBJ1-1; 8 nucleotides agree with TRBD1. Trimming removed 4 bases from V and 4 bases from J; junction bases left unmatched: 6. The CDR3 runs to 14 residues. Looked up from germline, CDR1 is SGDLS and CDR2 is YYNGEE. The CDR3 loop is CASSYGQGSTEAFF. The CDR3 nucleotides read TGTGCCAGCAGCTACGGACAGGGCAGCACTGAAGCTTTCTTT.

The chain links TRBV15 to TRBJ2-7; 10 bases map to TRBD2. V dropped 3 bases and J dropped 0; count of bases not matched to a gene: 2. This CDR3 region has 15 residues. Germline V gene data show CDR1 as LNHNV and CDR2 as YYDKDF (reference sequence). This CDR3 reads CATSRGLASSYEQYF. DNA for the CDR3: TGTGCCACCAGCAGGGGACTAGCGTCCTCCTACGAGCAGTACTTC. Complete variable domain (other parts from reference TRBV15 and TRBJ2-7): DAMVIQNPRYQVTQFGKPVTLSCSQTLNHNVMYWYQQKSSQAPKLLFHYYDKDFNNEADTPDNFQSRRPNTSFCFLDIRSPGLGDTAMYLCATSRGLASSYEQYFGPGTRLTVT.

This chain uses TRBV4-2 with TRBJ2-3, with TRBD2 matching over 11 bases. The CDR3 covers 20 residues. V dropped 0 bases and J dropped 7; count of bases not matched to a gene: 18. Germline V gene sequence: CDR1 LGHNA, CDR2 YNFKEQ. The CDR3 DNA sequence: TGTGCCAGCAGCCAAGAAAGGTCGGGTGGTAGCGGGAGGGCCCGAAATACGCAGTATTTT. This encodes CASSQERSGGSGRARNTQYF.

V gene TRBV19 combines with J gene TRBJ1-5; the D gene is possibly TRBD1 (5 bases). Germline values: CDR1 LNHDA, CDR2 SQIVND (reference sequence). V lost 7 bases and J lost 0, with 13 bases in between. This CDR3 has 15 amino acids. The CDR3 spells CASTAWGDSNQPQHF. In nucleotides, the CDR3 is TGTGCCAGTACCGCCTGGGGGGATAGCAATCAGCCCCAGCATTTT.

The chain combines TRBV6-5 with TRBJ1-3, with D unclear. This CDR3 is built from 15 residues. Trimming left V 2 bases short and J 3 bases short, with 11 bases between. The germline V gene has CDR1 MNHEY and CDR2 SVGAGI. The CDR3 DNA follows: TGTGCCAGCAGTTACCAGAGTAGCTTTGGAAACACCATATATTTT. Protein: CASSYQSSFGNTIYF.

V usage is TRBV14 and J usage is TRBJ1-2; D possibly corresponds to TRBD1 (6 bases). CDR3 length: 14 amino acids. CDR1 and CDR2 (germline): SGHDN, FVKESK. V lost 4 bases to trimming and J lost 8 bases, with 17 bases between them. The CDR3 DNA reads as TGTGCCAGCAGCCCTTTACAGGGAACCTGGGGCTACACCTTC. The encoded protein is CASSPLQGTWGYTF. Drawing the rest from reference TRBV14 and TRBJ1-2, the complete variable domain is EAGVTQFPSHSVIEKGQTVTLRCDPISGHDNLYWYRRVMGKEIKFLLHFVKESKQDESGMPNNRFLAERTGGTYSTLKVQPAELEDSGVYFCASSPLQGTWGYTFGSGTRLTVV.

This clone was detected only once. J is TRBJ1-2 and V is TRBV30, with 7 positions matching TRBD1. The ends lost 1 base at V and 4 bases at J; junction bases unmatched: 6. Germline CDR1 reads GTSNPN; CDR2 reads SVGIG (reference sequence). The CDR3 is 14 amino acids. The CDR3 here is CAWSERGLVYGYTF. In DNA form, the CDR3 reads TGTGCCTGGAGTGAAAGGGGGCTTGTCTATGGCTACACCTTC.

The CDR3 here is CASSVGADGYTF. In DNA, the CDR3 is TGTGCCAGCAGCGTGGGGGCTGATGGCTACACCTTC. This chain joins TRBV5-4 and TRBJ1-2, with D perhaps TRBD1 (6 bases). This CDR3 has 12 residues. Trimming stripped 4 bases from V and 6 bases from J, with 10 bases between. The V gene's germline CDR1 is SGHNT and CDR2 YYREEE (reference sequence).

In this sample, this clone turned up once. This chain uses TRBV25-1 with TRBJ2-5; unclear D gene. Germline V gene sequence: CDR1 MGHDK, CDR2 SYGVNS. Trimming removed 6 bases at V and 4 bases at J, with 6 bases between. The CDR3 is 11 amino acids. CDR3 in amino acids: CASRWRETQYF. In nucleotides, the CDR3 is TGTGCCAGCAGATGGAGAGAGACCCAGTACTTC. The full variable domain, its missing parts supplied by reference TRBV25-1 and TRBJ2-5, is EADIYQTPRYLVIGTGKKITLECSQTMGHDKMYWYQQDPGMELHLIHYSYGVNSTEKGDLSSESTVSRIRTEHFPLTLESARPSHTSQYLCASRWRETQYFGPGTRLLVL.

The genes are TRBV19 and TRBJ1-2; TRBD1 is a possible D gene (6 bases). CDR1 and CDR2 (germline): LNHDA, SQIVND (reference sequence). The CDR3 is 17 residues long. The ends were cut back, 0 bases at V and 8 bases at J, with 22 bases in the middle. The CDR3, as DNA: TGTGCCAGTAGTATAGATCCCATACACGCTCGGACAGACGGCTACACCTTC. Translation: CASSIDPIHARTDGYTF. Complete variable domain (other parts from reference TRBV19 and TRBJ1-2): DGGITQSPKYLFRKEGQNVTLSCEQNLNHDAMYWYRQDPGQGLRLIYYSQIVNDFQKGDIAEGYSVSREKKESFPLTVTSAQKNPTAFYLCASSIDPIHARTDGYTFGSGTRLTVV.

The V gene is TRBV19, the J gene TRBJ1-2; D not certain. V gave up 4 bases and J gave up 2 bases, with 20 bases separating them. Germline CDR1 and CDR2: LNHDA and SQIVND (reference sequence). CDR3 size: 17 residues. In DNA, the CDR3 is TGTGCCAGTAGTAGCGGACTGACGCTAGGCCAGAACTATGGCTACACCTTC. Its translation is CASSSGLTLGQNYGYTF. The full variable domain, with the rest looked up from reference TRBV19 and TRBJ1-2, is DGGITQSPKYLFRKEGQNVTLSCEQNLNHDAMYWYRQDPGQGLRLIYYSQIVNDFQKGDIAEGYSVSREKKESFPLTVTSAQKNPTAFYLCASSSGLTLGQNYGYTFGSGTRLTVV.

The genes are TRBV30 and TRBJ2-3, with D tentatively TRBD2 (6 bases). V was shortened by 3 bases and J by 3 bases, with 10 bases between the two germline ends. There are 13 residues in the CDR3. Per germline, CDR1 GTSNPN and CDR2 SVGIG (reference sequence). The CDR3 sequence: CAWSPGVTDTQYF. The CDR3 region has the DNA TGTGCCTGGAGCCCGGGAGTTACAGATACGCAGTATTTT.

This chain links TRBV5-1 with TRBJ2-7, with 10 bases identical to TRBD1. CDR1 and CDR2 (germline): SGHRS, YFSETQ. This CDR3 has 12 amino acids. Unmatched junction bases numbered 1, after V lost 4 bases and J lost 6 bases. The CDR3 spells CASSRDRGEQYF. Written as DNA, the CDR3 is TGCGCCAGCAGCCGGGACAGGGGCGAGCAGTACTTC.

The chain combines TRBV30 with TRBJ1-2, with D perhaps matching TRBD1 (5 bases). The V and J ends lost 8 bases and 4 bases respectively, with 11 bases between them. CDR1 is GTSNPN, CDR2 SVGIG, per germline (reference sequence). The length of the CDR3 is 11 residues. The CDR3 loop is CARQTVYGYTF. DNA of the CDR3: TGTGCCCGGCAGACAGTCTATGGCTACACCTTC.

This clone was observed a single time. The rearrangement uses TRBV2 and TRBJ1-1; D unclear. The CDR3 consists of 14 residues. The ends were cut back, 2 bases at V and 5 bases at J, with 12 bases in the middle. The germline V gene has CDR1 SNHLY and CDR2 FYNNEI. This CDR3 is CASSEYRSETEAFF. CDR3 nucleotides: TGTGCCAGCAGTGAATACAGATCTGAAACTGAAGCTTTCTTT.

This clone appeared once. The chain links TRBV29-1 to TRBJ2-1; TRBD2 matches at 9 bases. The CDR3 has 14 residues. The V gene end was trimmed by 7 bases and the J gene end by 8 bases; junction bases not matched to a gene: 12. Germline CDR1 is SQVTM and CDR2 is ANQGSEA. This CDR3 is CSASAGTSSDEQFF. In nucleotides, the CDR3 is TGCAGCGCCTCTGCCGGGACTAGCTCGGATGAGCAGTTCTTC.

This clone was picked up one time. The rearrangement links TRBV29-1 to TRBJ1-1, with 9 nucleotides matching TRBD1. The V and J ends lost 5 bases and 3 bases, in that order; junction bases with no gene match: 1. CDR1 is SQVTM, CDR2 ANQGSEA, per germline. The CDR3 has 12 amino acids. The CDR3: CSVRTGDTEAFF. The CDR3 coding sequence is TGCAGCGTTAGGACAGGGGACACTGAAGCTTTCTTT.